The 25 T cell receptor beta chains below come from one sample, sequenced in a study of CD8 T cells in ankylosing spondylitis. Study results and limitations: A TCR beta motif made of under 10 highly homologous variants seemed typical of ankylosing spondylitis blood.

TCRdb ran MiXCR on the 5' RACE reads and lists one entry per CDR3 protein. This table has roughly 350,000 distinct CDR3 sequences, 6.5% to 10% appearing once. No antigen has been assigned to these receptors. The sample was blood, either unsorted or a sorted T cell fraction (not recorded which). Source of these receptors: a male donor with ankylosing spondylitis.

The V call is TRBV18, the J call TRBJ2-7, with 7 nucleotides matching TRBD1. The CDR3 runs 16 residues. V was clipped by 3 bases and J by 12 bases; unmatched bases: 20. The germline V gene encodes CDR1 KGHSH and CDR2 LQKENI. The DNA for the CDR3 is TGTGCCAGCTCACCTACGCCGACAGGGAGCCGACTCAGGCGGTACTTC. It is translated as CASSPTPTGSRLRRYF.

This clonotype was recorded a few times. The chain couples TRBV11-2 to TRBJ2-1; D is uncertain. V was cut by 1 base and J by 4 bases, with 17 bases left in between. Per germline, CDR1 SGHAT and CDR2 FQNNGV. This CDR3 contains 17 residues. As DNA, the CDR3 is TGTGCCAGCAGCTTAGGCCACGAGCCTTTAATGTACAATGAGCAGTTCTTC. Its protein product is CASSLGHEPLMYNEQFF.

This rearrangement joins TRBV19 to TRBJ2-3; 9 nucleotides align to TRBD1. The germline gives CDR1 LNHDA, CDR2 SQIVND (reference sequence). CDR3 size: 14 residues. V gave up 3 bases and J gave up 5 bases; unmatched junction bases: 3. The CDR3 protein is CASSMGQGIDTQYF. CDR3 nucleotides: TGTGCCAGTAGTATGGGACAGGGTATAGATACGCAGTATTTT.

V is TRBV20-1 and J is TRBJ2-1; D gene ambiguous. Per the germline V gene, CDR1 is DFQATT and CDR2 is SNEGSKA (reference sequence). The CDR3 length is 13 residues. The germline V and J ends were trimmed by 4 bases and 9 bases, with 16 bases remaining between them. The CDR3 nucleotides read TGCAGTGCTATTTTGACCCTCGGCGGTGAGCAGTTCTTC. As protein: CSAILTLGGEQFF.

Only a few counts were recorded for this clonotype. The V call is TRBV27, the J call TRBJ2-1; 10 bases line up with TRBD1. Germline trimming cut 8 bases from V and 7 bases from J; bases unmatched to any gene: 20. The CDR3 sequence is 18 residues long. Per the germline V gene, CDR1 is MNHEY and CDR2 is SMNVEV (reference sequence). CDR3 bases: TGTGCCAGCGCAACCGGGACAGGGGCCCTTGGAGGGGAGAATGAGCAGTTCTTC. Amino acids: CASATGTGALGGENEQFF.

Many counts were recorded for this clonotype. V gene TRBV6-5 combines with J gene TRBJ2-1; D may be TRBD2 (5 bases). The CDR3 totals 12 residues. Germline loops: CDR1 MNHEY, CDR2 SVGAGI. The V and J ends lost 5 bases and 6 bases respectively, with 8 bases between them. CDR3: CASSRGGNEQFF. The CDR3 coding sequence is TGTGCCAGCAGTAGAGGAGGCAATGAGCAGTTCTTC.

This clonotype appeared many times. The V gene is TRBV7-2, the J gene TRBJ2-3; D is possibly TRBD1 or TRBD2 (5 bases each). V was pared by 2 bases and J by 3 bases, with 12 bases between. The germline V gene encodes CDR1 SGHTA and CDR2 FQGNSA. The CDR3 spans 15 residues. CDR3 bases: TGTGCCAGCAGCTTATCGCCGGGGCGAACAGATACGCAGTATTTT. Its translation: CASSLSPGRTDTQYF.

In this sample, this clonotype turned up a few times. V gene TRBV5-1 combines with J gene TRBJ2-7, with TRBD1 identical over 7 bases. V was pared by 0 bases and J by 2 bases, with 8 bases of the junction left unmatched. Germline CDR1 and CDR2: SGHRS and YFSETQ. The CDR3 extends over 16 amino acids. CDR3 coding DNA: TGCGCCAGCAGCTTGGATGGGACAGCTTCGGCCTACGAGCAGTACTTC. Amino acids: CASSLDGTASAYEQYF.

In this sample, this clonotype turned up a few times. The chain carries TRBV9 and TRBJ2-6; D is uncertain. V was pared by 0 bases and J by 0 bases, with 4 bases between. The CDR3 consists of 15 residues. Germline lookup yields CDR1 SGDLS and CDR2 YYNGEE. The CDR3 reads CASSVVDSGANVLTF. The CDR3 DNA reads as TGTGCCAGCAGCGTAGTGGACTCTGGGGCCAACGTCCTGACTTTC. The full variable domain, completed using reference TRBV9 and TRBJ2-6, is DSGVTQTPKHLITATGQRVTLRCSPRSGDLSVYWYQQSLDQGLQFLIQYYNGEERAKGNILERFSAQQFPDLHSELNLSSLELGDSALYFCASSVVDSGANVLTFGAGSRLTVL.

This clonotype turned up a few times. The rearrangement joins TRBV24-1 to TRBJ2-1; D possibly corresponds to TRBD1 (6 bases). Trimming removed 5 bases from V and 4 bases from J, with 14 bases in between. From germline, CDR1 is KGHDR and CDR2 SFDVKD. The CDR3 sequence is 15 residues long. CDR3 in amino acids: CATSAAVGGYNEQFF. The CDR3 region has the DNA TGTGCCACCAGTGCCGCGGTAGGGGGTTACAATGAGCAGTTCTTC.

The chain has TRBV3-1 and TRBJ1-3; TRBD1 matches 7 bases. The germline gives CDR1 LGHDT, CDR2 YNNKEL (reference sequence). The CDR3 has 17 amino acids. V lost 3 bases and J lost 4; bases outside the gene matches: 12. CDR3 nucleotides: TGTGCCAGCAGCCAGAGCCCACAGGGGTTGGTCGGAAACACCATATATTTT. Its translation is CASSQSPQGLVGNTIYF.

This clonotype was found a few times. This sequence joins TRBV3-1 and TRBJ1-2, with a weak D call TRBD1 (5 bases). Trimming took 4 bases from V and 5 from J, leaving 11 bases between them. The germline V gene has CDR1 LGHDT and CDR2 YNNKEL (reference sequence). The length of the CDR3 is 13 residues. The CDR3: CASSPGPGYGYTF. The CDR3 DNA follows: TGTGCCAGCAGCCCAGGGCCGGGGTATGGCTACACCTTC.

A few counts support this clonotype. The gene calls are TRBV5-1 and TRBJ2-1, with D possibly TRBD2 on 5 matching bases. Germline CDR1 reads SGHRS; CDR2 reads YFSETQ. Trimming stripped 4 bases from V and 4 bases from J, with 12 bases between. The CDR3 covers 14 residues. CDR3 DNA: TGCGCCAGCAGCAGGCCGGGGATGTACAATGAGCAGTTCTTC. This codes for CASSRPGMYNEQFF. The entire variable domain, with the rest obtained from reference TRBV5-1 and TRBJ2-1, is as follows: KAGVTQTPRYLIKTRGQQVTLSCSPISGHRSVSWYQQTPGQGLQFLFEYFSETQRNKGNFPGRFSGRQFSNSRSEMNVSTLELGDSALYLCASSRPGMYNEQFFGPGTRLTVL.

This sequence joins TRBV5-5 and TRBJ1-1; the D gene is possibly TRBD1 (5 bases). The V end lost 4 bases, the J end lost 4 bases, and 17 bases lay between the germline ends. The CDR3 is 15 amino acids. Germline CDR1 and CDR2: SGHKS and YYEKEE (reference sequence). In DNA, the CDR3 is TGTGCCAGCAGCCCTGACAGACCTCAGGGCACTGAAGCTTTCTTT. This translates into CASSPDRPQGTEAFF.

This clonotype came up a few times. This sequence joins TRBV27 and TRBJ2-1, with unresolved D. The CDR3 extends over 13 amino acids. The V end was cut by 3 bases, the J end by 7 bases, with 10 bases between. Germline V CDR1 and CDR2: MNHEY, SMNVEV (reference sequence). The DNA of the CDR3 is TGTGCCAGCAGTTTTGGTAGCAGGAATGAGCAGTTCTTC. It yields the protein CASSFGSRNEQFF.

This chain's CDR3 is CASSAQAGFTDTQYF. For the CDR3, the DNA is TGTGCCAGCAGCGCACAAGCGGGGTTCACAGATACGCAGTATTTT. This chain uses TRBV7-2 with TRBJ2-3; 7 bases are shared with TRBD2. The J segment lost 2 bases and the V segment lost 5 bases, leaving 7 bases of the junction unmatched. The germline gives CDR1 SGHTA, CDR2 FQGNSA. This CDR3 comprises 15 residues.

This clonotype has only a few counts. The chain has TRBV20-1 and TRBJ2-7, with no clear D. Trimming shortened V by 6 bases and J by 2 bases, and 11 bases separated the two germline ends. Germline V CDR1 and CDR2: DFQATT, SNEGSKA (reference sequence). The CDR3 contains 12 residues. The CDR3 sequence is CSANRVTYEQYF. The DNA for the CDR3 is TGCAGTGCCAATAGAGTGACCTACGAGCAGTACTTC.

The J gene is TRBJ2-7, the V gene TRBV9; D is perhaps TRBD1 (6 bases). The CDR3 spans 14 residues. CDR1 is SGDLS and CDR2 is YYNGEE in the germline V gene. V lost 0 bases, J lost 3 bases, and 10 bases lay in between. CDR3: CASSVGTVGYEQYF. The CDR3 nucleotides read TGTGCCAGCAGCGTAGGGACAGTCGGCTACGAGCAGTACTTC.

This clonotype has a single count. A much larger clone is a single base away; this may be a read error. This chain uses TRBV20-1 with TRBJ2-3; weak D call: TRBD2 (8 bases). The CDR3 sequence is 16 residues long. Germline V CDR1 and CDR2: DFQATT, SNEGSKA (reference sequence). CDR3 sequence (DNA): TGCTGTGCTAGAGATGCCTCGGGAGGGGGCAGGGATACGCAGTATTTT. This translates into CCARDASGGGRDTQYF.

This clonotype was seen only a few times. The rearrangement links TRBV28 to TRBJ1-4; D not resolved. V lost 2 bases, J lost 11 bases, and 18 bases lay in between. Germline V gives CDR1 MDHEN, CDR2 SYDVKM. This CDR3 has 15 amino acids. CDR3 in amino acids: CASSLGSSGYSKLFF. DNA for the CDR3: TGTGCCAGCAGTTTAGGGAGCTCCGGCTATTCCAAACTGTTTTTT. Together with reference TRBV28 and TRBJ1-4, the CDR3 gives the full variable domain: DVKVTQSSRYLVKRTGEKVFLECVQDMDHENMFWYRQDPGLGLRLIYFSYDVKMKEKGDIPEGYSVSREKKERFSLILESASTNQTSMYLCASSLGSSGYSKLFFGSGTQLSVL.

The rearrangement joins TRBV9 to TRBJ2-2; a weak D match, TRBD2 (6 bases). V dropped 0 bases and J dropped 9 bases, with 12 bases sitting between them. The CDR3 has 14 amino acids. Per the germline V gene, CDR1 is SGDLS and CDR2 is YYNGEE. CDR3 DNA: TGTGCCAGCAGCGTAGAGGCGGGGAGGTGGGAGCTGTTTTTT. Residues: CASSVEAGRWELFF. The full variable domain, its missing parts supplied by reference TRBV9 and TRBJ2-2, is DSGVTQTPKHLITATGQRVTLRCSPRSGDLSVYWYQQSLDQGLQFLIQYYNGEERAKGNILERFSAQQFPDLHSELNLSSLELGDSALYFCASSVEAGRWELFFGEGSRLTVL.

This clonotype has just a few counts. The chain combines TRBV7-3 with TRBJ2-2; TRBD2 aligns across 9 bases. V was pared by 1 base and J by 6 bases, with 9 bases of the junction left unmatched. Germline V gene sequence: CDR1 SGHTA, CDR2 FQGTGA. The CDR3 loop spans 17 amino acids. CDR3 in amino acids: CASSLNGGRALAGELFF. The DNA of the CDR3 is TGTGCCAGCAGCTTAAATGGCGGGAGGGCCTTAGCCGGGGAGCTGTTTTTT.

V usage is TRBV7-2 and J usage is TRBJ2-2; possibly TRBD1 for D (5 bases). The CDR3 has 15 amino acids. CDR1 is SGHTA, CDR2 FQGNSA, per germline. V lost 3 bases, J lost 0 bases, and 8 bases lay in between. CDR3 DNA: TGTGCCAGCAGCTTGGACATTACGAACACCGGGGAGCTGTTTTTT. It specifies CASSLDITNTGELFF.

The table lists this clonotype with a few counts. The chain has TRBV11-1 and TRBJ2-1; D is unclear. Per the germline V gene, CDR1 is SGHAT and CDR2 is FQDESV (reference sequence). V gave up 2 bases and J gave up 9 bases, with 20 bases separating them. The CDR3 is made up of 16 amino acids. CDR3 nucleotide sequence: TGTGCCAGCAGCTTACAAGGCTCATCTTCAGGTGGTGAGCAGTTCTTC. Translation gives CASSLQGSSSGGEQFF.

Only a few counts were recorded for this clonotype. The V and J genes are TRBV24-1 and TRBJ1-5, with a weak D call TRBD1 (6 bases). In germline, CDR1 is KGHDR, CDR2 SFDVKD. The CDR3 covers 14 residues. Trimming shortened V by 5 bases and J by 7 bases, and 14 bases separated the two germline ends. This chain's CDR3 is CATSAGGAGQPQHF. CDR3 nucleotide sequence: TGTGCCACCAGTGCTGGGGGGGCTGGGCAGCCCCAGCATTTT.